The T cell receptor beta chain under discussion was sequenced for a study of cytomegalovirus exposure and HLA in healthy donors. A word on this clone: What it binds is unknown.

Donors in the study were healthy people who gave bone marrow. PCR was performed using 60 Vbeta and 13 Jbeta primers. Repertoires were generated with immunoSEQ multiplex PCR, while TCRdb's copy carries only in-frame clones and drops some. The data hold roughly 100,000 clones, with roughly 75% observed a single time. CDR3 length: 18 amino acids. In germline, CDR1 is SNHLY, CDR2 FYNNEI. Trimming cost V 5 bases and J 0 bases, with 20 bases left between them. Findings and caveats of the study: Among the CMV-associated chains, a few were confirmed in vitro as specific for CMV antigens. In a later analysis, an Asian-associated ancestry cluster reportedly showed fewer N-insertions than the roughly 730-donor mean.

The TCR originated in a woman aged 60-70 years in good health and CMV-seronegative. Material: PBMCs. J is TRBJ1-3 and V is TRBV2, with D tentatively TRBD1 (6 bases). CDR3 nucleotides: TGTGCCAGCAGTTGGGACAAACGGACCCCCGTCTCTGGAAACACCATATATTTT. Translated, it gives CASSWDKRTPVSGNTIYF.